One sample yielded the 29 T cell receptor beta chains listed below, sequenced in a study of vaccination and CD4 T cells after COVID-19. Time point specified: late sampling 161 to 241 days after vaccination in three convalescent patients. Treatment here: roughly 10-day PBMC culture with coronavirus spike peptide pools or control peptides (ViraFEST assay). Their target antigens are unknown. Sequencing of the DNA from cultured CD4+ T cells was carried out with the Oncomine TCR Beta short-read assay. Each CDR3 protein is one row after TCRdb ran MiXCR on the PCR reads. This sample carries about 24,000 distinct CDR3 sequences, around 30% of them seen once, and the ten largest clones take approximately 3%. The sequenced sample was CD4+ T cells from blood, cultured in vitro, obtained about 7 months after SARS-CoV-2 vaccination. These receptors were obtained from a human donor who had recovered from COVID-19.

There are a few counts of this clonotype. This rearrangement joins TRBV4-3 to TRBJ2-7; 9 bases align to TRBD2. Germline trimming cut 0 bases from V and 5 bases from J; bases unmatched to any gene: 5. Germline CDR1 is LGHNA and CDR2 is YSLEER. The length of the CDR3 is 15 residues. CDR3 in amino acids: CASSQDLAGTHEQYF. DNA of the CDR3: TGCGCCAGCAGCCAAGATCTAGCGGGAACACACGAGCAGTACTTC.

The chain recombines TRBV5-4 with TRBJ2-7; TRBD2 matches at 10 bases. Germline V gene sequence: CDR1 SGHNT, CDR2 YYREEE (reference sequence). Losses at the gene ends were 4 bases for V and 9 bases for J; bases not matched to a gene: 13. CDR3 length: 15 residues. DNA for the CDR3: TGTGCCAGCAGCCCGACCTCGGGGACTAGCGAGTGGCAGTACTTC. This gives the protein CASSPTSGTSEWQYF. Together with reference TRBV5-4 and TRBJ2-7, the CDR3 gives the full variable domain: ETGVTQSPTHLIKTRGQQVTLRCSSQSGHNTVSWYQQALGQGPQFIFQYYREEENGRGNFPPRFSGLQFPNYSSELNVNALELDDSALYLCASSPTSGTSEWQYFGPGTRLTVT.

In its sample, this clonotype was seen a few times. This chain links TRBV6-1 with TRBJ1-1; D is unclear. Germline CDR1 reads MNHNS; CDR2 reads SASEGT. V was cut by 8 bases and J by 4 bases, with 8 bases left in between. This CDR3 spans 11 amino acids. The CDR3 region is CASGRTTEAFF. Here the CDR3 DNA reads TGTGCCAGCGGAAGGACCACTGAAGCTTTCTTT.

This clonotype was observed a handful of times. V and J are TRBV6-1 and TRBJ1-6; possible D gene TRBD1, 5 bases. Germline V CDR1 and CDR2: MNHNS, SASEGT. This CDR3 has 16 amino acids. Trimming cost V 0 bases and J 7 bases, with 13 bases left between them. The CDR3 bases are TGTGCCAGCAGTGAAGCTCGGGGGAGCCTCAATTCACCCCTCCACTTT. This encodes CASSEARGSLNSPLHF.

This clonotype was counted a few times. V and J are TRBV28 and TRBJ1-1; TRBD1 matches at 7 bases. Germline trimming cut 8 bases from V and 8 bases from J; bases unmatched to any gene: 14. The germline V gene encodes CDR1 MDHEN and CDR2 SYDVKM. The CDR3 has 14 residues. CDR3 DNA: TGTGCCAGCTACGAACAATTGGACAGGAGAGAAGCTTTCTTT. It encodes CASYEQLDRREAFF.

This chain links TRBV20-1 with TRBJ1-2; 7 bases are a match to TRBD1. Germline CDR1 reads DFQATT; CDR2 reads SNEGSKA (reference sequence). The CDR3 has 12 amino acids. J lost 5 bases, V lost 4 bases, and 4 bases had no gene match. The CDR3 is CSATTGEYGYTF. CDR3 in DNA: TGCAGTGCTACAACAGGGGAGTATGGCTACACCTTC.

The V call is TRBV6-1, the J call TRBJ1-5; the D gene is possibly TRBD1 (5 bases). Per germline, CDR1 MNHNS and CDR2 SASEGT. Trimming cost V 6 bases and J 1 base, with 7 bases left between them. This CDR3 comprises 13 residues. The CDR3: CASRRQSNQPQHF. For the CDR3, the DNA is TGTGCCAGCAGGAGACAGAGCAATCAGCCCCAGCATTTT.

The chain links TRBV5-8 to TRBJ2-1, with D perhaps assigned TRBD1 or TRBD2 (7 bases each). This CDR3 region has 15 residues. The germline V gene encodes CDR1 SGHTS and CDR2 YDEGEE. Trimming took off 5 bases at V and 3 bases at J, with 15 bases between the two ends. The CDR3 DNA reads as TGTGCCAGCAGTACCGTCAGGGGGGGCTACAATGAGCAGTTCTTC. The encoded protein is CASSTVRGGYNEQFF.

This chain uses TRBV6-5 with TRBJ2-3; D possibly uses TRBD1 or TRBD2 (6 bases each). The germline gives CDR1 MNHEY, CDR2 SVGAGI. This CDR3 has 14 amino acids. V lost 4 bases, J lost 3 bases, and 11 bases lay in between. CDR3 protein: CASSWRGLTDTQYF. The CDR3 DNA follows: TGTGCCAGCAGTTGGAGGGGGTTGACAGATACGCAGTATTTT.

V is TRBV18 and J is TRBJ1-5; D unresolved. With 1 base removed from V and 1 base from J, the gap between germline ends came to 2 bases. The length of the CDR3 is 13 residues. Germline lookup yields CDR1 KGHSH and CDR2 LQKENI. In nucleotides, the CDR3 is TGTGCCAGCTCACCACAGAGCAATCAGCCCCAGCATTTT. Residues: CASSPQSNQPQHF.

This chain uses TRBV7-2 with TRBJ2-3; the D gene is possibly TRBD2 (5 bases). The V and J ends lost 6 bases and 0 bases respectively, with 10 bases between them. This CDR3 is built from 14 residues. The germline gives CDR1 SGHTA, CDR2 FQGNSA. The CDR3 DNA follows: TGTGCCAGCAGTCTAGCAGGAAGCACAGATACGCAGTATTTT. Protein sequence: CASSLAGSTDTQYF.

This clonotype occurred a few times. This chain connects TRBV6-1 to TRBJ2-6, with D unclear. Germline V lookup: CDR1 MNHNS, CDR2 SASEGT. The CDR3 contains 13 residues. Trimming shortened V by 6 bases and J by 4 bases, and 7 bases separated the two germline ends. The CDR3 region is CASRGRGANVLTF. The CDR3 DNA is TGTGCCAGCAGGGGCCGGGGGGCCAACGTCCTGACTTTC.

The CDR3 region is CASSFQEYQPQHF. For the CDR3, the DNA is TGTGCCAGCAGTTTCCAGGAATATCAGCCCCAGCATTTT. V and J are TRBV27 and TRBJ1-5; D unclear. Trimming shortened V by 3 bases and J by 5 bases, and 8 bases separated the two germline ends. The CDR3 contains 13 residues. Per germline, CDR1 MNHEY and CDR2 SMNVEV (reference sequence).

V is TRBV7-9 and J is TRBJ2-4, with a tentative D call TRBD2 (6 bases). The ends were cut back, 5 bases at V and 15 bases at J, with 17 bases in the middle. The length of the CDR3 is 12 residues. The V gene's germline CDR1 is SEHNR and CDR2 FQNEAQ (reference sequence). The CDR3: CASSPRGGVRYF. Written as DNA, the CDR3 is TGTGCCAGCAGCCCTCGGGGCGGGGTTCGGTACTTC. Full variable domain (outside the CDR3, taken from reference TRBV7-9 and TRBJ2-4): DTGVSQNPRHKITKRGQNVTFRCDPISEHNRLYWYRQTLGQGPEFLTYFQNEAQLEKSRLLSDRFSAERPKGSFSTLEIQRTEQGDSAMYLCASSPRGGVRYFGAGTRLSVL.

J is TRBJ2-4 and V is TRBV20-1, with D uncertain. Germline V gene sequence: CDR1 DFQATT, CDR2 SNEGSKA (reference sequence). V gave up 6 bases and J gave up 1 base, with 16 bases separating them. The CDR3 runs to 15 residues. The CDR3 sequence: CSANVRLDAKNIQYF. CDR3 DNA: TGCAGTGCGAATGTAAGACTCGATGCCAAAAACATTCAGTACTTC.

This clonotype turned up a few times. The chain has TRBV28 and TRBJ2-1, with a tentative D call TRBD1 (5 bases). Trimming left V 2 bases short and J 4 bases short, with 12 bases between. In germline, CDR1 is MDHEN, CDR2 SYDVKM. This CDR3 contains 15 residues. CDR3 sequence (DNA): TGTGCCAGCAGTTTACCAGGGATTGTGTACAATGAGCAGTTCTTC. It is translated as CASSLPGIVYNEQFF. Based on the CDR3 plus reference TRBV28 and TRBJ2-1, the full variable domain is DVKVTQSSRYLVKRTGEKVFLECVQDMDHENMFWYRQDPGLGLRLIYFSYDVKMKEKGDIPEGYSVSREKKERFSLILESASTNQTSMYLCASSLPGIVYNEQFFGPGTRLTVL.

This chain uses TRBV28 with TRBJ2-7, with 8 bases lining up with TRBD1. V lost 5 bases to trimming and J lost 2 bases; unmatched junction nucleotides: 8. The length of the CDR3 is 15 residues. CDR1 and CDR2 (germline): MDHEN, SYDVKM. For the CDR3, the DNA is TGTGCCAGCAGTAGGACAGGGATAAAGCCCTACGAGCAGTACTTC. It encodes CASSRTGIKPYEQYF.

This chain links TRBV20-1 with TRBJ2-1; D gene ambiguous. From germline, CDR1 is DFQATT and CDR2 SNEGSKA (reference sequence). Trimming took off 0 bases at V and 4 bases at J, with 13 bases between the two ends. The CDR3 contains 15 residues. CDR3 DNA: TGCAGTGCTAGAGATGCGGCCTCAATTTACAATGAGCAGTTCTTC. This codes for CSARDAASIYNEQFF.

The chain uses TRBV6-1 and TRBJ1-2; TRBD1 aligns across 7 bases. Trimming removed 5 bases from V and 3 bases from J; junction bases left unmatched: 6. Germline V lookup: CDR1 MNHNS, CDR2 SASEGT. CDR3 length: 14 amino acids. The CDR3 nucleotides read TGTGCCAGCAGTCGACAGGGTTATGACTATGGCTACACCTTC. Its translation: CASSRQGYDYGYTF.

Only a few counts were recorded for this clonotype. The J gene is TRBJ2-1, the V gene TRBV7-9; 8 bases agree with TRBD2. The CDR3 has 17 residues. Unmatched junction bases numbered 18, after V lost 6 bases and J lost 8 bases. Germline CDR1 and CDR2: SEHNR and FQNEAQ (reference sequence). CDR3 sequence (DNA): TGTGCCAGCAGACCCTTTTTACGGTGGACTAGCTCGGATGAGCAGTTCTTC. Protein sequence: CASRPFLRWTSSDEQFF.

This chain connects TRBV5-1 to TRBJ2-7, with TRBD2 matching over 13 bases. Germline V CDR1 and CDR2: SGHRS, YFSETQ. CDR3 length: 16 residues. V was clipped by 5 bases and J by 2 bases; unmatched bases: 7. Here the CDR3 reads CASSRTGTSGTYEQYF. The CDR3 DNA sequence: TGCGCCAGCAGTCGCACAGGGACTAGCGGGACCTACGAGCAGTACTTC.

The genes are TRBV6-1 and TRBJ2-1, with D possibly matching TRBD2 (6 bases). Between the trimmed V and J ends, which lost 6 bases and 1 base, there was a span of 16 bases. CDR1 MNHNS and CDR2 SASEGT come from the germline V gene. The CDR3 runs 16 residues. In DNA, the CDR3 is TGTGCCAGCAGCGCACGACGGGGAGGTTCCTACAATGAGCAGTTCTTC. Translated, it gives CASSARRGGSYNEQFF.

The chain has TRBV29-1 and TRBJ1-2, with 8 bases that match TRBD1. Trimming took 7 bases from V and 5 from J; bases not matched to a gene: 6. CDR3 length: 12 amino acids. The V gene's germline CDR1 is SQVTM and CDR2 ANQGSEA. The CDR3 protein is CSGGQEEYGYTF. The CDR3 coding sequence is TGCAGCGGGGGACAGGAGGAGTATGGCTACACCTTC.

This clonotype was found a few times. V and J are TRBV28 and TRBJ2-7, with a weak D call TRBD2 (5 bases). In germline, CDR1 is MDHEN, CDR2 SYDVKM. V was cut by 1 base and J by 3 bases, with 7 bases left in between. The CDR3 has 13 residues. The CDR3 is CASSLSSGYEQYF. CDR3 sequence (DNA): TGTGCCAGCAGTTTATCCAGCGGCTACGAGCAGTACTTC. The full variable domain, with the rest looked up from reference TRBV28 and TRBJ2-7, is DVKVTQSSRYLVKRTGEKVFLECVQDMDHENMFWYRQDPGLGLRLIYFSYDVKMKEKGDIPEGYSVSREKKERFSLILESASTNQTSMYLCASSLSSGYEQYFGPGTRLTVT.

The CDR3 DNA follows: TGTGCCAGCAGCGTAACTAGCGGGGACTACAATGAGCAGTTCTTC. This encodes CASSVTSGDYNEQFF. The rearrangement joins TRBV6-1 to TRBJ2-1, with TRBD2 matching 10 bases. Germline-derived CDR1 and CDR2 are MNHNS and SASEGT. This CDR3 is 15 amino acids long. V shed 6 bases and J 3 bases; nucleotides not matched to a gene: 5.

The chain has TRBV5-1 and TRBJ2-1; 7 positions agree with TRBD2. V dropped 0 bases and J dropped 2; count of bases not matched to a gene: 5. The CDR3 has 16 amino acids. The germline CDR1 and CDR2 sequences are SGHRS and YFSETQ. The CDR3 DNA is TGCGCCAGCAGCTTGGAGGCGGGAGACCCCTACAATGAGCAGTTCTTC. The encoded protein is CASSLEAGDPYNEQFF.

The chain is built from TRBV20-1 and TRBJ2-5; perhaps TRBD2 as D (6 bases). CDR1 is DFQATT, CDR2 SNEGSKA, per germline (reference sequence). The CDR3 has 12 amino acids. Trimming pared 3 bases from V and 5 bases from J, leaving 10 bases between. The CDR3 protein is CSASGRSETQYF. CDR3 DNA: TGCAGTGCTAGCGGGAGATCGGAGACCCAGTACTTC.

This clonotype turned up a few times. This rearrangement joins TRBV7-2 to TRBJ2-3; the D gene is possibly TRBD2 (5 bases). This CDR3 comprises 15 residues. The V end lost 2 bases, the J end lost 0 bases, and 9 bases lay between the germline ends. CDR1 is SGHTA and CDR2 is FQGNSA in the germline V gene. CDR3 bases: TGTGCCAGCAGCTTACTAGCAGCTAGCACAGATACGCAGTATTTT. Its protein product is CASSLLAASTDTQYF.

The chain combines TRBV6-5 with TRBJ2-7, with 9 bases aligning to TRBD1. Looked up from germline, CDR1 is MNHEY and CDR2 is SVGAGI. There are 14 residues in the CDR3. The V segment lost 4 bases and the J segment 5 bases; nucleotides outside the gene matches: 6. CDR3 DNA sequence: TGTGCCAGCAGTTCACGCCGGACAGGGGACGAGCAGTACTTC. This gives the protein CASSSRRTGDEQYF.